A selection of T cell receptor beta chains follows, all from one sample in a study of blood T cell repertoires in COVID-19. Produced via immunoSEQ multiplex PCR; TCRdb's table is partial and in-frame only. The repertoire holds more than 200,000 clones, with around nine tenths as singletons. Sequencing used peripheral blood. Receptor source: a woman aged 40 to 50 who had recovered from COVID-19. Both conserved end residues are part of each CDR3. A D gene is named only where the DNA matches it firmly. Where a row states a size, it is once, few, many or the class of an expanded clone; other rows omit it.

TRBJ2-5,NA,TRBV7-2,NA,CASRRGQQETQYF,TGTGCCAGCAGGCGGGGACAGCAAGAGACCCAGTACTTC
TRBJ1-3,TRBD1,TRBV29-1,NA,CSVETGPGNTIYF,TGCAGCGTCGAGACAGGGCCTGGAAACACCATATATTTT
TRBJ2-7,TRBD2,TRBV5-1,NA,CASSSSGASYEQYF,TGCGCCAGCAGTTCTAGCGGGGCCTCCTACGAGCAGTACTTC
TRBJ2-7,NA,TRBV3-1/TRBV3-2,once,CASSPFRGAGSYEQYF,TGTGCCAGCAGCCCCTTTAGAGGGGCGGGGTCCTACGAGCAGTACTTC
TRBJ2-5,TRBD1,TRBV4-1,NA,CASSDRAVGQGETQYF,TGCGCCAGCAGCGACAGAGCGGTTGGACAGGGGGAGACCCAGTACTTC
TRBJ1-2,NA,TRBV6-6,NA,CASSSGGGQKSYGYTF,TGTGCCAGCAGCTCGGGCGGGGGGCAGAAGTCCTATGGCTACACCTTC
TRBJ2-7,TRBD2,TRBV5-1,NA,CASSGSGGGYEQYF,TGCGCCAGCAGCGGTAGCGGGGGAGGCTACGAGCAGTACTTC
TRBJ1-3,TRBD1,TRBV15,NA,CATSRDTRGKGNTIYF,TGTGCCACCAGCAGAGATACCAGGGGGAAGGGAAACACCATATATTTT
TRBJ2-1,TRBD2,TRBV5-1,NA,CASSLGLAGGPEQFF,TGCGCCAGCAGCTTGGGTCTAGCGGGAGGGCCAGAGCAGTTCTTC
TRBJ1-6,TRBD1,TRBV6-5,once,CASRDGQGPGHPLHF,TGTGCCAGCCGAGACGGACAGGGCCCGGGTCACCCCCTCCACTTT
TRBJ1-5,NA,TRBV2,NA,CASSGRVNQPQHF,TGTGCCAGCAGTGGTAGAGTCAATCAGCCCCAGCATTTT
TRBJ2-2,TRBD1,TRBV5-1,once,CASSLAGGQGILANTGELFF,TGCGCCAGCAGCTTGGCCGGGGGACAGGGGATTTTAGCGAACACCGGGGAGCTGTTTTTT
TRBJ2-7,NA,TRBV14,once,CASSQDLQSSEQYF,TGTGCCAGCAGCCAAGATCTACAGTCCAGCGAGCAGTACTTC
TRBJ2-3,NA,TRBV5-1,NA,CASSSRGQQAQYF,TGCGCCAGCAGCTCTCGAGGACAGCAGGCGCAGTATTTT
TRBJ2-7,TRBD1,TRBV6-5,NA,CANSLGQGAHYEQYF,TGTGCGAACTCCCTCGGGCAGGGGGCTCACTACGAGCAGTACTTC
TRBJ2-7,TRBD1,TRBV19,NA,CASSIDQRQGAYEQYF,TGTGCCAGTAGTATAGATCAGAGACAGGGGGCCTACGAGCAGTACTTC
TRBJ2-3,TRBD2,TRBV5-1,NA,CASSSSGSKADTQYF,TGCGCCAGCAGCTCTAGCGGATCTAAGGCCGATACGCAGTATTTT
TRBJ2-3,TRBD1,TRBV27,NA,CASSPRDRVSDTQYF,TGTGCCAGCAGTCCGAGGGACAGGGTATCAGATACGCAGTATTTT
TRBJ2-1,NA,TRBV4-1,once,CASSPLALGYEQFF,TGCGCCAGCAGCCCCCTAGCCTTAGGCTATGAGCAGTTCTTC
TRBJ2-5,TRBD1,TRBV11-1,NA,CASSSQGQGKETQYF,TGTGCCAGCAGCTCCCAGGGACAGGGAAAAGAGACCCAGTACTTC
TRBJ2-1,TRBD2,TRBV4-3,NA,CASSQDGAGEYYNEQFF,TGCGCCAGCAGCCAAGATGGGGCGGGAGAATACTACAATGAGCAGTTCTTC
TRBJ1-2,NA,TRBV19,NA,CASSIAGGARGYTF,TGTGCCAGTAGTATAGCTGGGGGCGCAAGGGGCTACACCTTC
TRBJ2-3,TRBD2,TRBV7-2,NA,CASSFWGLAGADTQYF,TGTGCCAGCAGCTTCTGGGGGCTAGCGGGGGCAGATACGCAGTATTTT
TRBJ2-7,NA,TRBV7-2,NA,CASSLEQGGPYEQYF,TGTGCCAGCAGCTTAGAACAGGGGGGGCCCTACGAGCAGTACTTC
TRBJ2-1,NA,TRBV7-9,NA,CASSRQVNEQFF,TGTGCCAGCAGCAGACAGGTCAATGAGCAGTTCTTC
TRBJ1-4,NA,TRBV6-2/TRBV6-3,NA,CASSYESGSAQKLFF,TGTGCCAGCAGTTACGAGTCCGGGTCAGCTCAAAAACTGTTTTTT
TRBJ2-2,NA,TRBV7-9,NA,CASSLTEIGELFF,TGTGCCAGCAGCTTGACAGAGATCGGGGAGCTGTTTTTT
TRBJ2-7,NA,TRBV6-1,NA,CASSEKADYEQYF,TGTGCCAGCAGTGAAAAGGCGGACTACGAGCAGTACTTC
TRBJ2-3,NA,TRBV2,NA,CASSVWSSGTDTQYF,TGTGCCAGCAGTGTTTGGTCCTCGGGCACAGATACGCAGTATTTT
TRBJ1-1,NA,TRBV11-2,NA,CASSLGRDTEAFF,TGTGCCAGCAGCTTAGGGAGGGACACTGAAGCTTTCTTT
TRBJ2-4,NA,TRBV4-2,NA,CASSQVGTGTKNIQYF,TGTGCCAGCAGCCAAGTCGGAACAGGGACCAAAAACATTCAGTACTTC
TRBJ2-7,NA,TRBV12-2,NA,CASRLENRDYEQYF,TGTGCAAGTCGCTTAGAAAACAGGGACTACGAGCAGTACTTC
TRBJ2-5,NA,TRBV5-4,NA,CASRPRGGLQETQYF,TGTGCCAGCAGGCCTAGAGGCGGATTACAAGAGACCCAGTACTTC
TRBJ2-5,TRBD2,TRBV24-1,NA,CATSDPTGTSGRVGTQYF,TGTGCCACCAGTGACCCGACCGGGACTAGCGGGAGAGTGGGGACCCAGTACTTC
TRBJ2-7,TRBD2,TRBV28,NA,CASRRPGLAQNEQYF,TGTGCCAGCAGACGACCGGGACTAGCGCAGAACGAGCAGTACTTC
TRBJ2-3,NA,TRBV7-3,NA,CASSPPGRSFTDTQYF,TGTGCCAGCAGCCCGCCGGGAAGGAGTTTCACAGATACGCAGTATTTT
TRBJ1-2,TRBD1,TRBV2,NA,CASSLGQGALYGYTF,TGTGCCAGCAGCCTGGGACAGGGGGCCCTCTATGGCTACACCTTC
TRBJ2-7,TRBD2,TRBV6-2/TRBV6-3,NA,CASSRLAGVYEQYF,TGTGCCAGCAGTCGACTAGCGGGAGTCTACGAGCAGTACTTC
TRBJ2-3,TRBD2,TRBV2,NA,CARILAGGTDTQYF,TGTGCCAGGATACTAGCGGGGGGGACAGATACGCAGTATTTT
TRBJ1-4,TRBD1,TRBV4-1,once,CASSRIQGPGEKLFF,TGCGCCAGCAGCCGGATACAGGGGCCAGGAGAAAAACTGTTTTTT
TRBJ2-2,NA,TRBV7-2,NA,CASSAAGTGELFF,TGTGCCAGCAGCGCCGCGGGCACCGGGGAGCTGTTTTTT
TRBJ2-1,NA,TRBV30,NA,CAWSVGGGTGNEQFF,TGTGCCTGGAGTGTAGGGGGGGGTACAGGGAATGAGCAGTTCTTC
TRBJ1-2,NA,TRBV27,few,CASSLSPGWYGYTF,TGTGCCAGCAGTTTATCCCCCGGGTGGTATGGCTACACCTTC
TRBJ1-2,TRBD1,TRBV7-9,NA,CASSLDDRQGAVYGYTF,TGTGCCAGCAGCTTAGATGATAGGCAGGGGGCGGTCTATGGCTACACCTTC
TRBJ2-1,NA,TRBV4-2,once,CASSQDLMREQFF,TGTGCCAGCAGCCAAGATCTTATGCGTGAGCAGTTCTTC
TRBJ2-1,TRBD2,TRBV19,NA,CASSIDTSGSYNEQFF,TGTGCCAGTAGTATAGACACTAGCGGGAGCTACAATGAGCAGTTCTTC
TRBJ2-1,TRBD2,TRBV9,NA,CASSVGERIRGGFNEQFF,TGTGCCAGCAGCGTAGGTGAAAGGATCCGGGGGGGCTTCAATGAGCAGTTCTTC
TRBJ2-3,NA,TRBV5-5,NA,CASTIGQPSDTQYF,TGTGCCAGCACTATCGGACAGCCATCGGATACGCAGTATTTT
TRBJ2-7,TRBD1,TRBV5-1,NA,CASRTGERVQGEQYF,TGCGCCAGCAGGACAGGGGAGCGGGTCCAAGGGGAGCAGTACTTC
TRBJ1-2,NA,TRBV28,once,CASSRRQRSNYGYTF,TGTGCCAGCAGCCGCCGACAGCGTTCTAACTATGGCTACACCTTC
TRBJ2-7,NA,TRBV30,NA,CAWSALGAIGEQYF,TGTGCCTGGAGCGCCCTGGGGGCGATAGGAGAGCAGTACTTC
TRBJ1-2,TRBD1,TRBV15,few,CATSRPGQDYGYTF,TGTGCCACCAGCAGACCGGGACAGGACTATGGCTACACCTTC
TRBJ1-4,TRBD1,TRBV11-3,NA,CASSSTGEANEKLFF,TGTGCCAGCAGCTCAACAGGGGAGGCTAATGAAAAACTGTTTTTT